The clone carrying this T cell receptor beta chain was counted once. Antigen unknown. The sample is drawn from a study of CD8 T cells in Susac syndrome. For the study at large: Among the sequenced Susac syndrome patients, over five had active disease while eight or nine were in remission. Patients with Susac syndrome were therapy-naive, on corticosteroids, or on intravenous immunoglobulin alone at the time that blood was drawn. Findings of the study overall: The study acknowledged a relatively small number of individuals in its TCR sequencing and HLA analysis.

RNA amounts of 0.5 to 1 ug underwent reverse transcription with random hexamers. The method of amplification for TCR beta CDR3 was immunoSEQ multiplex PCR, covering 54 Vbeta and 13 Jbeta. Each CDR3 protein is one row after TCRdb ran MiXCR on the immunoSEQ multiplex PCR reads. The sample consists of 80,000 or so distinct CDR3 sequences, approximately 94% of them appearing once. The ends lost 0 bases at V and 2 bases at J; junction bases unmatched: 8. The CDR3 contains 17 residues. Germline lookup yields CDR1 LGHDT and CDR2 YNNKEL (reference sequence). Material: CD4+ T cells from PBMCs. The V call is TRBV3-1, the J call TRBJ2-5; 8 nucleotides match TRBD2. The receptor comes from a human donor with Susac syndrome. The CDR3 DNA reads TGTGCCAGCAGCCAAGATAAGCTAGCGGGTATGCAAGAGACCCAGTACTTC. Translation gives CASSQDKLAGMQETQYF.